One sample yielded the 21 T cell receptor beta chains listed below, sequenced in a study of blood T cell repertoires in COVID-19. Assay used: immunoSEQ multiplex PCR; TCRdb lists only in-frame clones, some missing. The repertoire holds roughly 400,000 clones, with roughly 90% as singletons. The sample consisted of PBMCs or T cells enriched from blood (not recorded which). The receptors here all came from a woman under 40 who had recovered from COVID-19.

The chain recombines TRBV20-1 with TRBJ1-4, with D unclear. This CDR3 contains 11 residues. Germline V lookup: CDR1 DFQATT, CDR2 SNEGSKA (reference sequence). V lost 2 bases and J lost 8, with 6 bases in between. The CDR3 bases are TGCAGTGCTAGAAACAGAGAAAAACTGTTTTTT. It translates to CSARNREKLFF.

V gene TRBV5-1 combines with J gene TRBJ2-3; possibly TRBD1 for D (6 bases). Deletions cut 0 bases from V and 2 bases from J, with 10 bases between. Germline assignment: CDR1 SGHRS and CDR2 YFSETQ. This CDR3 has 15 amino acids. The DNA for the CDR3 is TGCGCCAGCAGCTTGGATACAGGGAACACAGATACGCAGTATTTT. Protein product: CASSLDTGNTDTQYF.

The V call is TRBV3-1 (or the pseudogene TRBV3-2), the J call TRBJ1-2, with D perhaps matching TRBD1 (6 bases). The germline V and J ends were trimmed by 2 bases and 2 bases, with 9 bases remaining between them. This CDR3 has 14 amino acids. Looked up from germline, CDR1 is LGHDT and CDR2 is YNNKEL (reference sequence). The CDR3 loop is CASSQRDRNYGYTF. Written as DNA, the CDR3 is TGTGCCAGCAGCCAAAGAGACAGGAACTATGGCTACACCTTC.

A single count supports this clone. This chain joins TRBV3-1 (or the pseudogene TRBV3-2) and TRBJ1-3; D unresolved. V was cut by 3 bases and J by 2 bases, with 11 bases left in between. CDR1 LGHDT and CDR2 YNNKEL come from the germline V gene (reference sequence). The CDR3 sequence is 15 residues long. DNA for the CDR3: TGTGCCAGCAGCCAGACAAACTGGGCTGGAAACACCATATATTTT. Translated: CASSQTNWAGNTIYF.

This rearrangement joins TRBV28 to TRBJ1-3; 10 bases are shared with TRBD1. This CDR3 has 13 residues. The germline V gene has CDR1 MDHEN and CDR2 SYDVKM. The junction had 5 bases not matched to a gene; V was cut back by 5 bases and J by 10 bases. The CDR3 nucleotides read TGTGCCAGCAGTCCTGGGACAGGGGCAACCATATATTTT. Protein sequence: CASSPGTGATIYF.

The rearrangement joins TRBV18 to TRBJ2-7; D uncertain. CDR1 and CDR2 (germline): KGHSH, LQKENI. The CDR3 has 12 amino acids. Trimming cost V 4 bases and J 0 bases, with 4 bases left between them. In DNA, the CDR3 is TGTGCCAGCTCACGCAGCTCCTACGAGCAGTACTTC. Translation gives CASSRSSYEQYF.

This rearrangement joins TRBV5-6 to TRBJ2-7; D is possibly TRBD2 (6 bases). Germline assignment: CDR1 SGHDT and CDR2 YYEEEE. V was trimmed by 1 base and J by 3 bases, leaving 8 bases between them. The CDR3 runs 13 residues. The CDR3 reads CASSLLANYEQYF. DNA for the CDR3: TGTGCCAGCAGCTTGCTAGCGAACTACGAGCAGTACTTC. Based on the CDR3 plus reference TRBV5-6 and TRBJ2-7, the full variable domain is DAGVTQSPTHLIKTRGQQVTLRCSPKSGHDTVSWYQQALGQGPQFIFQYYEEEERQRGNFPDRFSGHQFPNYSSELNVNALLLGDSALYLCASSLLANYEQYFGPGTRLTVT.

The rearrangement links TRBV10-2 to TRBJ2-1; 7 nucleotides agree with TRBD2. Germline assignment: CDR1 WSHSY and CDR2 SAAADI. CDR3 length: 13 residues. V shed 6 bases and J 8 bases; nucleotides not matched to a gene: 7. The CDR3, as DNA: TGCGCCAGCAGGAAGGGGACTATCTATGAGCAGTTCTTC. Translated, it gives CASRKGTIYEQFF.

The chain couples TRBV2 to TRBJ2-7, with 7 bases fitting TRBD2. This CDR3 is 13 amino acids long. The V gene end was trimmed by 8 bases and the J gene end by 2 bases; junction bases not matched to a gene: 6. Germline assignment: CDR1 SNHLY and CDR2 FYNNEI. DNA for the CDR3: TGTGCCAGCTCGGGGAGGGGAACCTACGAGCAGTACTTC. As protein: CASSGRGTYEQYF.

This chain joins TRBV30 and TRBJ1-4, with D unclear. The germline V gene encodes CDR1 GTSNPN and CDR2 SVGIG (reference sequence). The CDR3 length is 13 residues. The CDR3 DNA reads TGTGCTACTCCTACGGCAACTAATGAAAAACTGTTTTTT. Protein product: CATPTATNEKLFF.

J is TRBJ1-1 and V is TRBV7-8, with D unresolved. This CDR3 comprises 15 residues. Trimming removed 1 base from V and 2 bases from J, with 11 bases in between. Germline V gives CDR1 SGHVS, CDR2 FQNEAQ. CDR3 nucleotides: TGTGCCAGCAGCTTAGGCCGGACTTCTAACACTGAAGCTTTCTTT. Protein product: CASSLGRTSNTEAFF.

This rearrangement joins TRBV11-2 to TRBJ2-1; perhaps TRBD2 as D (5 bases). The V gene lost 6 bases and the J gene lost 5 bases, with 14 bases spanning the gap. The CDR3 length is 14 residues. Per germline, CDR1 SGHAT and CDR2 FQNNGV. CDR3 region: CASSPNSGNNEQFF. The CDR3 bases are TGTGCCAGCAGTCCTAACAGCGGAAACAATGAGCAGTTCTTC.

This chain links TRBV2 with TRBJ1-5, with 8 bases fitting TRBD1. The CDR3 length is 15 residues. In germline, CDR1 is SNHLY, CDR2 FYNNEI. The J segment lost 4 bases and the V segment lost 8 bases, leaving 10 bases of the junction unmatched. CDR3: CASRFDRGGNQPQHF. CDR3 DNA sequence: TGTGCCAGCCGGTTCGACAGGGGTGGGAATCAGCCCCAGCATTTT.

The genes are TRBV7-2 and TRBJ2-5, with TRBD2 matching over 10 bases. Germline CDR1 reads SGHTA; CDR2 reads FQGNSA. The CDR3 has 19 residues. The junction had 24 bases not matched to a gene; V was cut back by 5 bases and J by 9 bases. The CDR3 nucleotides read TGTGCCAGCAGCGGAAGTAGCGGGGGGTCGCTTAGGACCCGAGAAGCCCAGTACTTC. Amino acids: CASSGSSGGSLRTREAQYF.

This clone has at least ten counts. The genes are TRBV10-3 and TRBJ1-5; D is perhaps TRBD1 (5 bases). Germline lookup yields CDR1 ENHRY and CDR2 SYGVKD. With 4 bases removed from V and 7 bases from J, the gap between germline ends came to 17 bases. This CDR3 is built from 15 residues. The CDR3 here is CAISGGGSPNQPQHF. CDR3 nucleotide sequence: TGTGCCATCAGTGGGGGGGGATCCCCAAACCAGCCCCAGCATTTT.

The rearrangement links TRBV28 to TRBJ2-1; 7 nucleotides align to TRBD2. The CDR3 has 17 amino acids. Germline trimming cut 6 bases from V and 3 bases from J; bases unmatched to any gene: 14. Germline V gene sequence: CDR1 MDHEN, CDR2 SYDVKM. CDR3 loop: CASSSVGGSGYYNEQFF. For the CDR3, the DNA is TGTGCCAGCAGCTCTGTCGGGGGTAGCGGGTACTACAATGAGCAGTTCTTC. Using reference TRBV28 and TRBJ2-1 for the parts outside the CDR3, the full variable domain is DVKVTQSSRYLVKRTGEKVFLECVQDMDHENMFWYRQDPGLGLRLIYFSYDVKMKEKGDIPEGYSVSREKKERFSLILESASTNQTSMYLCASSSVGGSGYYNEQFFGPGTRLTVL.

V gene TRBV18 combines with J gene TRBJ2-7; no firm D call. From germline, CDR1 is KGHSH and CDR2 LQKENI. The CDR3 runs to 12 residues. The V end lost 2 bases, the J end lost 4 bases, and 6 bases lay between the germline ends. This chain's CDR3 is CASSPNVYEQYF. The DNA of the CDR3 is TGTGCCAGCTCACCAAATGTATACGAGCAGTACTTC.

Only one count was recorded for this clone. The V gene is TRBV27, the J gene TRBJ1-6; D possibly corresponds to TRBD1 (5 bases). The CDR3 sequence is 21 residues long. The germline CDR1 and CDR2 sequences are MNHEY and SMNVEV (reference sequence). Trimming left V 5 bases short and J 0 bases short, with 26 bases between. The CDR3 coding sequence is TGTGCCAGCAGTCCTCCGACAGAAGCCGGATCATTAAGCTCCTATAATTCACCCCTCCACTTT. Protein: CASSPPTEAGSLSSYNSPLHF.

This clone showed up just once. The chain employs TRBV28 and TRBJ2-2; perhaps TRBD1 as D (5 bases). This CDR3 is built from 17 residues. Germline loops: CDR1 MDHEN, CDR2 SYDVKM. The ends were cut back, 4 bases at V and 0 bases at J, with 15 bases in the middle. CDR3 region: CASSSPGRSANTGELFF. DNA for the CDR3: TGTGCCAGCAGTTCCCCAGGGCGATCCGCGAACACCGGGGAGCTGTTTTTT.

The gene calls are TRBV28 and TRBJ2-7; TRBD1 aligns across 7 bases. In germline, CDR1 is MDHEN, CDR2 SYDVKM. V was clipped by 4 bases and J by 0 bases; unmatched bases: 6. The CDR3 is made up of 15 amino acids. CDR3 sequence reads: CASSSRQGRSYEQYF. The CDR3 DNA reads TGTGCCAGCAGTTCTAGACAGGGACGCTCCTACGAGCAGTACTTC.

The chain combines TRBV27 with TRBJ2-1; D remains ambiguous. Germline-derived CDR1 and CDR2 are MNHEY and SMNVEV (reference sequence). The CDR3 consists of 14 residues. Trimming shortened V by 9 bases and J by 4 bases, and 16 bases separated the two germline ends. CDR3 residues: CASLGWPSYNEQFF. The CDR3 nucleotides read TGTGCCAGTTTGGGCTGGCCATCTTACAATGAGCAGTTCTTC.